This is a list of T cell receptor beta chains from one sample in a study of T cells after yellow fever vaccination. TCRdb reprocessed the 5' RACE reads with MiXCR, giving one entry per CDR3 protein. Found here are over 250,000 distinct CDR3 sequences, approximately 4% of them singletons; the top ten hold around 23%. Sample: PBMCs, taken 5 days after the yellow fever booster vaccination. All receptors come from a man aged 18 to 29 who received the YFV17D yellow fever vaccine. The CDR3 runs from the conserved cysteine through the conserved F or W.

CDR3: CASSISGGRSYNEQFF; V: TRBV11-2; J: TRBJ2-1
CDR3: CASNNYNEQFF; V: TRBV7-8; J: TRBJ2-1
CDR3: CASSITGRTTNEKLFF; V: TRBV19; J: TRBJ1-4
CDR3: CASSFPTGTSGYEQYF; V: TRBV7-9; J: TRBJ2-7
CDR3: CSAPGGAGNTDTQYF; V: TRBV20-1; J: TRBJ2-3
CDR3: CATSGNMDEQFF; V: TRBV24-1; J: TRBJ2-1
CDR3: CSVVEIGSYNEQFF; V: TRBV29-1; J: TRBJ2-1
CDR3: CSAGGRSGEQFF; V: TRBV29-1; J: TRBJ2-1
CDR3: CASSLSSVKDTQYF; V: TRBV5-1; J: TRBJ2-3
CDR3: CAISVGPSTDTQYF; V: TRBV10-3; J: TRBJ2-3
CDR3: CASSTRVGDEKLFF; V: TRBV25-1; J: TRBJ1-4
CDR3: CASSVGTAANYGYTF; V: TRBV19; J: TRBJ1-2
CDR3: CASSLDGSFNTIYF; V: TRBV7-2; J: TRBJ1-3
CDR3: CASSQPGVGFSKAFF; V: TRBV4-1; J: TRBJ1-1
CDR3: CASRYTSGVYEQYF; V: TRBV6-5; J: TRBJ2-7
CDR3: CAISPGTMKEQFF; V: TRBV10-3; J: TRBJ2-1
CDR3: CASSTPGQGSGNTIYF; V: TRBV28; J: TRBJ1-3
CDR3: CASSYGRSNEQFF; V: TRBV6-2/TRBV6-3; J: TRBJ2-1
CDR3: CASSQEAFAEKLFF; V: TRBV14; J: TRBJ1-4
CDR3: CASSYSQGVKETQYF; V: TRBV6-6; J: TRBJ2-5
CDR3: CASRKRGTDTQYF; V: TRBV5-4; J: TRBJ2-3
CDR3: CASILGASGGLSYNEQFF; V: TRBV12-3/TRBV12-4; J: TRBJ2-1
CDR3: CASSLAAEGNEQFF; V: TRBV5-1; J: TRBJ2-1
CDR3: CASSVEGTSGNEQFF; V: TRBV9; J: TRBJ2-1
CDR3: CASSQILGPRGSEVTFF; V: TRBV4-2; J: TRBJ1-1
CDR3: CASSDPGISTDTQYF; V: TRBV9; J: TRBJ2-3
CDR3: CASSLAGQTNTGELFF; V: TRBV5-1; J: TRBJ2-2
CDR3: CASAAEMNTEAFF; V: TRBV10-2; J: TRBJ1-1
CDR3: CASSQRQSYEQYF; V: TRBV4-2; J: TRBJ2-7
CDR3: CSASTAGDLDTDTQYF; V: TRBV20-1; J: TRBJ2-3
CDR3: CASSIVVADTQYF; V: TRBV19; J: TRBJ2-3
CDR3: CASSRTKGEQFF; V: TRBV9; J: TRBJ2-1
CDR3: CASSYSITGRVQGYTF; V: TRBV6-2/TRBV6-3; J: TRBJ1-2
CDR3: CASSAGQAVNIQYF; V: TRBV28; J: TRBJ2-4
CDR3: CASSPEGTGARGDEQFF; V: TRBV5-1; J: TRBJ2-1
CDR3: CASSEGGARMYEQYF; V: TRBV9; J: TRBJ2-7
CDR3: CASSGNGLAGNNEQFF; V: TRBV9; J: TRBJ2-1
CDR3: CASSATGGTDPQYF; V: TRBV4-3; J: TRBJ2-3
CDR3: CATWGAGRTEAFF; V: TRBV10-3; J: TRBJ1-1
CDR3: CSARDPASVGNTIYF; V: TRBV20-1; J: TRBJ1-3
CDR3: CASSPGGTNNIQYF; V: TRBV18; J: TRBJ2-4
CDR3: CASSQDRQGGPGELFF; V: TRBV4-2; J: TRBJ2-2
CDR3: CASSLARAAGNTIYF; V: TRBV7-9; J: TRBJ1-3
CDR3: CASRLTGNQPQHF; V: TRBV27; J: TRBJ1-5
CDR3: CASSPERTGQETQYF; V: TRBV12-3/TRBV12-4; J: TRBJ2-5
CDR3: CSVPPTGTDTQYF; V: TRBV20-1; J: TRBJ2-3
CDR3: CASSSSLEQFF; V: TRBV7-2; J: TRBJ2-1
CDR3: CPSSYLKGGPYNEQFF; V: TRBV6-5; J: TRBJ2-1
CDR3: CASSEVRGPYEQYF; V: TRBV2; J: TRBJ2-7
CDR3: CATSRSRLGGGSTTDTQYF; V: TRBV15; J: TRBJ2-3
CDR3: CASSAPTVLNQPQHF; V: TRBV6-1; J: TRBJ1-5
CDR3: CSASGGPYYEQYF; V: TRBV20-1; J: TRBJ2-7
CDR3: CASKGYTDYGYTF; V: TRBV7-2; J: TRBJ1-2